Shown below are 15 T cell receptor beta chains from a single sample sequenced in a study of blood T cells in healthy people across ages. For the second PCR, which ran for roughly 6 to 12 cycles, a sample-barcoded 5' primer and a J-beta primer mix were used. TCRdb re-analysed the 5' RACE reads in MiXCR, keeping a single row per CDR3 protein. Altogether 700,000 to 950,000 distinct CDR3 sequences are present, about 62% being singletons, with the ten largest covering approximately 21%. Sequenced sample: blood. All receptors derive from a man aged 25 to 45 in good health.

The chain uses TRBV20-1 and TRBJ2-1; 14 bases are a match to TRBD2. CDR1 is DFQATT, CDR2 SNEGSKA, per germline (reference sequence). V was pared by 7 bases and J by 9 bases, with 8 bases of the junction left unmatched. The CDR3 runs 14 residues. DNA of the CDR3: TGCAGTGGTGCGACTAGCGGGAGGGCCTCTGAGCAGTTCTTC. Residues: CSGATSGRASEQFF.

The V call is TRBV27, the J call TRBJ2-1; possibly TRBD2 for D (6 bases). The CDR3 spans 17 residues. The germline V and J ends were trimmed by 5 bases and 8 bases, with 25 bases remaining between them. In germline, CDR1 is MNHEY, CDR2 SMNVEV (reference sequence). CDR3 residues: CASSPTIRETVSDEQFF. The CDR3 DNA follows: TGTGCCAGCAGTCCAACAATTCGGGAGACGGTTTCGGATGAGCAGTTCTTC.

In the case of this clonotype: A clone one base away is much larger, so this may be a read error. The chain is built from TRBV20-1 and TRBJ2-3, with 9 bases that match TRBD2. Germline CDR1 DFQATT, CDR2 SNEGSKA (reference sequence). This CDR3 has 17 residues. V trimming: 1 base; J trimming: 2 bases; junction bases outside the gene matches: 10. CDR3 DNA sequence: TGCAGTGCTAGAGGGCTAGCGGGGAGACTAACCACAGATACGCAGTATTTT. This encodes CSARGLAGRLTTDTQYF.

This clonotype was detected only a few times. The chain combines TRBV6-2 or TRBV6-3 with TRBJ2-4; TRBD1 agrees at 7 bases. The end of the DNA aligns better with TRBJ2-7, so the J call may be wrong. This CDR3 comprises 14 residues. CDR1 is MNHEY and CDR2 is SVGEGT in the germline V gene. The CDR3 loop is CASRTGAGYGEQYF. The CDR3 DNA follows: TGTGCCAGCAGAACAGGGGCCGGATATGGCGAGCAGTACTTC.

V is TRBV3-1 and J is TRBJ1-4; D call uncertain. The CDR3 runs to 15 residues. Germline loops: CDR1 LGHDT, CDR2 YNNKEL (reference sequence). Trimming took off 4 bases at V and 10 bases at J, with 19 bases between the two ends. The CDR3 bases are TGTGCCAGCAGCCCCCCGATGGTGGGATGGGGAAAACTGTTTTTT. This sequence encodes CASSPPMVGWGKLFF. Full variable domain (outside the CDR3, taken from reference TRBV3-1 and TRBJ1-4): DTAVSQTPKYLVTQMGNDKSIKCEQNLGHDTMYWYKQDSKKFLKIMFSYNNKELIINETVPNRFSPKSPDKAHLNLHINSLELGDSAVYFCASSPPMVGWGKLFFGSGTQLSVL.

The chain couples TRBV6-1 to TRBJ2-3; no reliable D call. CDR1 and CDR2 from the germline V gene are MNHNS and SASEGT. The CDR3 has 15 residues. V gave up 0 bases and J gave up 7 bases, with 14 bases separating them. CDR3 in DNA: TGTGCCAGCAGTGAAGCGCCCTACACCCCTAATACGCAGTATTTT. It yields the protein CASSEAPYTPNTQYF.

This clonotype has a single count. This CDR3 reads CASSQDLKGGETQYF. The CDR3 DNA reads TGCGCCAGCAGCCAAGATCTGAAAGGGGGAGAGACCCAGTACTTC. The chain couples TRBV4-1 to TRBJ2-5; D might be TRBD1 (6 bases). V dropped 0 bases and J dropped 4 bases, with 12 bases sitting between them. The germline V gene has CDR1 MGHRA and CDR2 YSYEKL. The CDR3 covers 15 residues.

The chain has TRBV7-9 and TRBJ2-7; 9 bases map to TRBD1. The germline V gene encodes CDR1 SEHNR and CDR2 FQNEAQ (reference sequence). CDR3 length: 14 residues. Trimming took 3 bases from V and 5 from J; bases not matched to a gene: 5. CDR3 sequence: CASSFHRGQDEQYF. DNA of the CDR3: TGTGCCAGCAGCTTTCACAGGGGGCAGGACGAGCAGTACTTC.

This chain connects TRBV9 to TRBJ2-7; 12 nucleotides agree with TRBD2. With V trimmed by 0 bases and J by 7 bases, 11 bases remained unmatched. This CDR3 is built from 17 residues. CDR1 and CDR2 (germline): SGDLS, YYNGEE. The CDR3 region is CASSVAGSGLAGHEQYF. The CDR3 nucleotides read TGTGCCAGCAGCGTAGCAGGTTCAGGACTAGCGGGACATGAGCAGTACTTC. The full variable domain, with the rest looked up from reference TRBV9 and TRBJ2-7, is DSGVTQTPKHLITATGQRVTLRCSPRSGDLSVYWYQQSLDQGLQFLIQYYNGEERAKGNILERFSAQQFPDLHSELNLSSLELGDSALYFCASSVAGSGLAGHEQYFGPGTRLTVT.

The rearrangement links TRBV27 to TRBJ2-1; no reliable D call. This CDR3 is built from 14 residues. The germline V and J ends were trimmed by 6 bases and 13 bases, with 22 bases remaining between them. Germline V gives CDR1 MNHEY, CDR2 SMNVEV (reference sequence). This chain's CDR3 is CASSPVTAGETQFF. As DNA, the CDR3 is TGTGCCAGCAGCCCAGTTACGGCTGGAGAGACCCAGTTCTTC.

This clonotype has ten or more counts. The V call is TRBV10-3, the J call TRBJ2-1; possible D gene TRBD2, 5 bases. CDR1 is ENHRY, CDR2 SYGVKD, per germline. Trimming shortened V by 5 bases and J by 5 bases, and 13 bases separated the two germline ends. The CDR3 covers 14 residues. Written as DNA, the CDR3 is TGTGCCATCAGTTTGTCCCAGGAGGACAATGAGCAGTTCTTC. Amino acids: CAISLSQEDNEQFF.

The chain is built from TRBV29-1 and TRBJ2-1; D unclear. This CDR3 comprises 13 residues. Trimming left V 3 bases short and J 3 bases short, with 9 bases between. Germline CDR1 and CDR2: SQVTM and ANQGSEA. The CDR3 is CSVEVWDYNEQFF. As DNA, the CDR3 is TGCAGCGTTGAGGTCTGGGACTACAATGAGCAGTTCTTC.

CDR3 region: CASSLTHSSYNSPLHF. The CDR3 DNA reads TGTGCCAGCAGTTTAACCCACAGCTCCTATAATTCACCCCTCCACTTT. This rearrangement joins TRBV27 to TRBJ1-6; D not certain. Germline V lookup: CDR1 MNHEY, CDR2 SMNVEV (reference sequence). The CDR3 is made up of 16 amino acids. Deletions cut 2 bases from V and 0 bases from J, with 8 bases between.

The rearrangement uses TRBV4-3 and TRBJ1-1, with D unclear. With 0 bases removed from V and 3 bases from J, the gap between germline ends came to 11 bases. The CDR3 covers 15 residues. Germline CDR1 LGHNA, CDR2 YSLEER. The CDR3 spells CASSQDLRTDTEAFF. DNA for the CDR3: TGCGCCAGCAGCCAAGATCTTCGGACGGACACTGAAGCTTTCTTT.

The chain combines TRBV6-5 with TRBJ1-4; no clear D. This CDR3 is built from 15 residues. Deletions cut 1 base from V and 8 bases from J, with 14 bases between. Germline V lookup: CDR1 MNHEY, CDR2 SVGAGI. CDR3 sequence (DNA): TGTGCCAGCAGTTACTACGAGAGTACTAGCGAAAAACTGTTTTTT. Protein sequence: CASSYYESTSEKLFF.